This TCR beta chain is drawn from a study of blood T cell repertoires in COVID-19. Germline V CDR1 and CDR2: SGDLS, YYNGEE. Trimming took 1 base from V and 0 from J, leaving 10 bases between them. This CDR3 is 15 amino acids long. Sequenced by immunoSEQ multiplex PCR; TCRdb stores in-frame clones only, minus some. The sample has 310,000 or so clones, 90% seen once. The TCR originated in a woman aged 25 to 39 who had recovered from COVID-19. This chain uses TRBV9 with TRBJ1-1; tentatively, D is TRBD1 (5 bases). Sequenced: PBMCs or T cells enriched from blood (not recorded which). The CDR3 reads CASSVQGAMNTEAFF. CDR3 DNA sequence: TGTGCCAGCAGCGTACAAGGGGCCATGAACACTGAAGCTTTCTTT.